Below, 9 T cell receptor beta chains from the same sample are listed, as sequenced in a study of neurological immune-mediated disorders. TCRdb re-called the 5' RACE reads through MiXCR, storing one row per CDR3 protein. The sample yields approximately 50,000 distinct CDR3 sequences, approximately 10% seen once. Material: PBMCs. Receptors were obtained from a man between 65 and 80 years old with HTLV-1-associated myelopathy (HAM/TSP).

This clonotype was found many times. Written as DNA, the CDR3 is TGCAGTGCTAGCGCAGGGGGCGGCACTAATGAAAAACTGTTTTTT. Residues: CSASAGGGTNEKLFF. The chain recombines TRBV20-1 with TRBJ1-4, with 8 bases identical to TRBD1. The germline V gene encodes CDR1 DFQATT and CDR2 SNEGSKA (reference sequence). The CDR3 runs 15 residues. V shed 3 bases and J 2 bases; nucleotides not matched to a gene: 5.

This clonotype was counted at least ten times. As DNA, the CDR3 is TGTGCCAGCAGCTTCCGACAGGGTACCAACAATGAGCAGTTCTTC. As protein: CASSFRQGTNNEQFF. The rearrangement uses TRBV7-8 and TRBJ2-1; TRBD1 matches 7 bases. V gave up 3 bases and J gave up 5 bases; unmatched junction bases: 7. The germline V gene encodes CDR1 SGHVS and CDR2 FQNEAQ. This CDR3 has 15 residues.

This clonotype came up many times. The V and J genes are TRBV7-2 and TRBJ2-7; D uncertain. V lost 8 bases to trimming and J lost 2 bases, with 4 bases between them. Germline V lookup: CDR1 SGHTA, CDR2 FQGNSA. CDR3 length: 10 residues. The CDR3 loop reads CASGTYEQYF. The CDR3, as DNA: TGTGCCAGCGGGACCTACGAGCAGTACTTC.

This clonotype was counted many times. The CDR3 is CASSSQVYNEQFF. CDR3 nucleotides: TGTGCCAGCAGCTCCCAAGTTTACAATGAGCAGTTCTTC. The V call is TRBV7-2, the J call TRBJ2-1; D ambiguous. Trimming cost V 4 bases and J 4 bases, with 8 bases left between them. The CDR3 is 13 amino acids. The germline V gene encodes CDR1 SGHTA and CDR2 FQGNSA.

There are many counts of this clonotype. This sequence joins TRBV20-1 and TRBJ2-6, with a tentative D call TRBD1 (6 bases). V lost 5 bases and J 0 bases, leaving 11 bases between the germline ends. The CDR3 runs 15 residues. CDR1 and CDR2 from the germline V gene are DFQATT and SNEGSKA (reference sequence). DNA for the CDR3: TGCAGTGCTTTGACAGGCCACTCTGGGGCCAACGTCCTGACTTTC. Translated, it gives CSALTGHSGANVLTF.

The chain links TRBV14 to TRBJ2-7, with D unresolved. The CDR3 is 15 residues long. Trimming removed 7 bases from V and 7 bases from J, with 23 bases in between. The germline gives CDR1 SGHDN, CDR2 FVKESK. In DNA, the CDR3 is TGTGCCAGCAAGGCAGGTGGACCCTGGGTGAGGGAGCAGTACTTC. Residues: CASKAGGPWVREQYF. Drawing the rest from reference TRBV14 and TRBJ2-7, the complete variable domain is EAGVTQFPSHSVIEKGQTVTLRCDPISGHDNLYWYRRVMGKEIKFLLHFVKESKQDESGMPNNRFLAERTGGTYSTLKVQPAELEDSGVYFCASKAGGPWVREQYFGPGTRLTVT.

This clonotype occurred once. The rearrangement joins TRBV5-1 to TRBJ1-6; no clear D gene. There are 16 residues in the CDR3. Germline values: CDR1 SGHRS, CDR2 YFSETQ. The V end was cut by 4 bases, the J end by 4 bases, with 15 bases between. For the CDR3, the DNA is TGCGCCAGCAGCCTGGTCGGTGCCCGATATAATTCACCCCTCCACTTT. Translating gives CASSLVGARYNSPLHF.

This clonotype was found many times. V usage is TRBV6-5 and J usage is TRBJ2-1, with unresolved D. Germline V CDR1 and CDR2: MNHEY, SVGAGI. V shed 1 base and J shed 8 bases, with 3 bases lying between them. The length of the CDR3 is 11 residues. The CDR3 nucleotides are TGTGCCAGCAGTTACTATGATGAGCAGTTCTTC. Translating gives CASSYYDEQFF.

This clonotype was detected many times. The chain joins TRBV20-1 to TRBJ2-3; D may correspond to TRBD1 or TRBD2 (7 bases each). The V and J ends lost 6 bases and 8 bases respectively, with 12 bases between them. The CDR3 has 11 amino acids. CDR1 is DFQATT and CDR2 is SNEGSKA in the germline V gene (reference sequence). CDR3 bases: TGCAGTGCCGCAGGGGGGGGTACGCAGTATTTT. This translates into CSAAGGGTQYF.